This is a list of T cell receptor beta chains from one sample in a study of spatial heterogeneity in lung cancer. Each CDR3 protein gets one entry after TCRdb re-called the 5' RACE reads with MiXCR. The sample records tens of thousands of distinct CDR3 sequences, approximately 20% being singletons. Source: PBMCs, taken at surgery. These receptors came from a male donor with early-stage non-small cell lung cancer. Both conserved end residues are trimmed from each CDR3.

j_call: TRBJ1-1
v_call: TRBV7-9
cdr3_length: 10
cdr3_aa: ASSFKNTEAF

j_call: TRBJ2-3
v_call: TRBV9
cdr3_length: 13
cdr3_aa: ASSASGAFTDTQY

j_call: TRBJ2-1
v_call: TRBV4-2
cdr3_length: 14
cdr3_aa: ASSQVPGQAYNEQF

j_call: TRBJ2-7
v_call: TRBV6-1
cdr3_length: 14
cdr3_aa: ASSAPGQGVTYEQY

j_call: TRBJ2-5
v_call: TRBV9
cdr3_length: 12
cdr3_aa: ASSVEGLFETQY

j_call: TRBJ2-7
v_call: TRBV3-1
cdr3_length: 17
cdr3_aa: ASSEGLGSGQPRAYEQY

j_call: TRBJ2-3
v_call: TRBV7-2
cdr3_length: 16
cdr3_aa: ASSVTGTSGSSTDTQY

j_call: TRBJ1-4
v_call: TRBV29-1
cdr3_length: 12
cdr3_aa: SVDGQGMGEKLF

j_call: TRBJ1-2
v_call: TRBV6-4
cdr3_length: 11
cdr3_aa: ASSDGAPYGYT

j_call: TRBJ2-7
v_call: TRBV5-1
cdr3_length: 11
cdr3_aa: ASSLEQGWEQY

j_call: TRBJ1-3
v_call: TRBV7-2
cdr3_length: 14
cdr3_aa: ASSSAQILSGNTIY

j_call: TRBJ1-6
v_call: TRBV7-2
cdr3_length: 13
cdr3_aa: ASSLGGGDNSPIH

j_call: TRBJ2-1
v_call: TRBV5-6
cdr3_length: 13
cdr3_aa: ASSLPGQGYNEQF

j_call: TRBJ2-1
v_call: TRBV7-9
cdr3_length: 13
cdr3_aa: ASSIPGGPYNEQF

j_call: TRBJ1-4
v_call: TRBV10-3
cdr3_length: 11
cdr3_aa: AIQGGADEKLF

j_call: TRBJ2-5
v_call: TRBV27
cdr3_length: 12
cdr3_aa: ATRGGDLGETQY

j_call: TRBJ1-2
v_call: TRBV4-3
cdr3_length: 15
cdr3_aa: ASSQGTGGTSNYGYT

j_call: TRBJ1-4
v_call: TRBV12-5
cdr3_length: 11
cdr3_aa: ASGLEDREKLF

j_call: TRBJ2-7
v_call: TRBV14
cdr3_length: 14
cdr3_aa: ASSPTGLAGDREQY

j_call: TRBJ1-1
v_call: TRBV7-9
cdr3_length: 13
cdr3_aa: ASSLGLPANTEAF

j_call: TRBJ1-2
v_call: TRBV28
cdr3_length: 11
cdr3_aa: ASSQESNYGYT

j_call: TRBJ2-1
v_call: TRBV5-4
cdr3_length: 12
cdr3_aa: ASSPGTRYNEQF

j_call: TRBJ1-1
v_call: TRBV19
cdr3_length: 13
cdr3_aa: ASSVTGTPGTEAF

j_call: TRBJ1-1
v_call: TRBV11-2
cdr3_length: 11
cdr3_aa: ASSMGQGRDAF

j_call: TRBJ1-5
v_call: TRBV7-7
cdr3_length: 9
cdr3_aa: ASSPARPQH

j_call: TRBJ2-5
v_call: TRBV5-1
cdr3_length: 12
cdr3_aa: ASSSLWGQETQY

j_call: TRBJ2-1
v_call: TRBV28
cdr3_length: 15
cdr3_aa: ASAGTSGGSSYNEQF

j_call: TRBJ2-5
v_call: TRBV19
cdr3_length: 13
cdr3_aa: ASSIPAGGWETQY

j_call: TRBJ1-1
v_call: TRBV12-3/TRBV12-4
cdr3_length: 11
cdr3_aa: ASSFGRNTEAF

j_call: TRBJ2-3
v_call: TRBV6-6
cdr3_length: 14
cdr3_aa: ASSYWASGRGDTQY

j_call: TRBJ2-5
v_call: TRBV9
cdr3_length: 15
cdr3_aa: ASSVARVQGQEETQY

j_call: TRBJ2-1
v_call: TRBV27
cdr3_length: 11
cdr3_aa: ASRASGRYEQF